These 27 T cell receptor beta chains were all obtained from the same sample, sequenced in a study of T cell responses to AZD1222 COVID-19 vaccine. TCRdb's copy holds only in-frame clones and misses some; the assay was immunoSEQ multiplex PCR. Of roughly 130,000 clones detected, 85% to 90% appear once; the ten largest clones hold under 4%. Sample: peripheral blood, taken on day 0 of AZD1222 vaccination. The receptors shown here come from an adult in good health.

V gene TRBV7-2 combines with J gene TRBJ1-1; D gene uncertain. Trimming took off 2 bases at V and 1 base at J, with 11 bases between the two ends. The length of the CDR3 is 15 residues. The germline V gene has CDR1 SGHTA and CDR2 FQGNSA. CDR3 in amino acids: CASSLWYGQNTEAFF. The CDR3 DNA reads as TGTGCCAGCAGCTTATGGTACGGGCAGAACACTGAAGCTTTCTTT.

This sequence joins TRBV11-2 and TRBJ2-5, with 10 bases matching TRBD2. The CDR3 sequence is 15 residues long. Per the germline V gene, CDR1 is SGHAT and CDR2 is FQNNGV. V lost 4 bases, J lost 4 bases, and 6 bases stayed unmatched. The CDR3 is CASSSAGGALETQYF. The CDR3 region has the DNA TGTGCCAGCAGCTCAGCGGGAGGGGCCCTAGAGACCCAGTACTTC.

The chain couples TRBV27 to TRBJ2-2; D might be TRBD2 (6 bases). The CDR3 is made up of 16 amino acids. Deletions cut 0 bases from V and 8 bases from J, with 16 bases between. Germline CDR1 is MNHEY and CDR2 is SMNVEV (reference sequence). CDR3 in amino acids: CASSLSRGAGGGELFF. For the CDR3, the DNA is TGTGCCAGCAGTTTATCCCGCGGGGCGGGTGGTGGGGAGCTGTTTTTT.

This chain uses TRBV7-2 with TRBJ1-2; 10 nucleotides match TRBD1. This CDR3 has 15 residues. Trimming took 3 bases from V and 4 from J; bases not matched to a gene: 5. Germline lookup yields CDR1 SGHTA and CDR2 FQGNSA. In DNA, the CDR3 is TGTGCCAGCAGCTTTAGACAGGGGGCGGGCTATGGCTACACCTTC. As protein: CASSFRQGAGYGYTF.

This chain links TRBV27 with TRBJ2-7, with 7 bases that match TRBD1. V lost 8 bases and J lost 7; bases outside the gene matches: 8. Germline V gene lookup returns CDR1 MNHEY and CDR2 SMNVEV (reference sequence). The CDR3 has 12 amino acids. The CDR3 is CASGQAYREQYF. The CDR3 nucleotides read TGTGCCAGCGGACAGGCCTACCGGGAGCAGTACTTC.

V is TRBV7-3 and J is TRBJ1-1, with TRBD1 matching over 9 bases. The trim removed 5 bases at V and 11 bases at J, leaving 9 bases unmatched. This CDR3 comprises 13 residues. Germline lookup yields CDR1 SGHTA and CDR2 FQGTGA. The CDR3 loop reads CASSVQQGAGAFF. The CDR3 DNA is TGTGCCAGCAGCGTCCAACAGGGGGCTGGGGCTTTCTTT.

The genes are TRBV11-2 and TRBJ1-4; no firm D call. Germline CDR1 is SGHAT and CDR2 is FQNNGV. The CDR3 runs to 15 residues. The germline V and J ends were trimmed by 1 base and 4 bases, with 10 bases remaining between them. CDR3 sequence: CASSLVGGHNEKLFF. CDR3 in DNA: TGTGCCAGCAGCTTAGTGGGAGGTCATAATGAAAAACTGTTTTTT.

The chain combines TRBV7-9 with TRBJ1-1; a possible D gene is TRBD1 (6 bases). This CDR3 contains 14 residues. V lost 4 bases, J lost 1 base, and 10 bases lay in between. Per the germline V gene, CDR1 is SEHNR and CDR2 is FQNEAQ (reference sequence). The DNA for the CDR3 is TGTGCCAGCAGCTCGGACAGAACGAACACTGAAGCTTTCTTT. Amino acid sequence: CASSSDRTNTEAFF.

The V and J genes are TRBV14 and TRBJ2-7; D remains ambiguous. The ends were cut back, 0 bases at V and 2 bases at J, with 14 bases in the middle. Germline values: CDR1 SGHDN, CDR2 FVKESK. The CDR3 runs 16 residues. The CDR3 region is CASSQDLSRYPYEQYF. DNA for the CDR3: TGTGCCAGCAGCCAAGATCTGTCTAGGTATCCCTACGAGCAGTACTTC.

The chain links TRBV4-3 to TRBJ2-3; D may be TRBD1 or TRBD2 (6 bases each). The V and J ends lost 0 bases and 1 base respectively, with 8 bases between them. CDR1 and CDR2 (germline): LGHNA, YSLEER. The CDR3 totals 15 residues. CDR3: CASSQEGGRTDTQYF. The CDR3 DNA is TGCGCCAGCAGCCAAGAAGGGGGGCGCACAGATACGCAGTATTTT.

The rearrangement joins TRBV28 to TRBJ2-7, with TRBD2 identical over 13 bases. The germline CDR1 and CDR2 sequences are MDHEN and SYDVKM. Trimming at V came to 6 bases and at J to 12 bases, leaving 14 bases not matched to a gene. The CDR3 totals 15 residues. For the CDR3, the DNA is TGTGCCAGCAGGACCCCGGGACTAGCGGGACAAATACTGTACTTC. This encodes CASRTPGLAGQILYF.

V is TRBV28 and J is TRBJ1-1; D gene uncertain. Per the germline V gene, CDR1 is MDHEN and CDR2 is SYDVKM. V was pared by 3 bases and J by 2 bases, with 16 bases between. The CDR3 contains 16 residues. In nucleotides, the CDR3 is TGTGCCAGCAGTTTCGGTTTAGAACAGACCAACACTGAAGCTTTCTTT. It translates to CASSFGLEQTNTEAFF.

Details on this clone: In the same sample, other DNA sequences code for this CDR3. This chain joins TRBV9 and TRBJ1-5; D unclear. The CDR3 sequence is 14 residues long. Germline V lookup: CDR1 SGDLS, CDR2 YYNGEE. Trimming left V 2 bases short and J 2 bases short, with 8 bases between. CDR3 sequence: CASSVEGGNQPQHF. As DNA, the CDR3 is TGTGCCAGCAGCGTTGAAGGAGGCAATCAGCCCCAGCATTTT. Combining the CDR3 with reference TRBV9 and TRBJ1-5 gives the whole variable domain DSGVTQTPKHLITATGQRVTLRCSPRSGDLSVYWYQQSLDQGLQFLIQYYNGEERAKGNILERFSAQQFPDLHSELNLSSLELGDSALYFCASSVEGGNQPQHFGDGTRLSIL.

This chain links TRBV5-4 with TRBJ1-3; D is possibly TRBD1 (5 bases). Trimming took 0 bases from V and 4 from J, leaving 8 bases between them. There are 14 residues in the CDR3. Germline V gene sequence: CDR1 SGHNT, CDR2 YYREEE (reference sequence). CDR3 nucleotide sequence: TGTGCCAGCAGCTTGGAGGGGCACGGAAACACCATATATTTT. Encoded protein: CASSLEGHGNTIYF.

The chain combines TRBV5-1 with TRBJ2-7; D is unresolved. The CDR3 is 13 amino acids. Deletions cut 4 bases from V and 2 bases from J, with 10 bases between. The V gene's germline CDR1 is SGHRS and CDR2 YFSETQ. The CDR3 DNA reads as TGCGCCAGCAGCCAAAAGGGCCCCTACGAGCAGTACTTC. This codes for CASSQKGPYEQYF. Based on the CDR3 plus reference TRBV5-1 and TRBJ2-7, the full variable domain is KAGVTQTPRYLIKTRGQQVTLSCSPISGHRSVSWYQQTPGQGLQFLFEYFSETQRNKGNFPGRFSGRQFSNSRSEMNVSTLELGDSALYLCASSQKGPYEQYFGPGTRLTVT.

The chain employs TRBV6-5 and TRBJ2-2; D call uncertain. This CDR3 is built from 11 residues. V lost 8 bases to trimming and J lost 7 bases, with 8 bases between them. Germline V lookup: CDR1 MNHEY, CDR2 SVGAGI. In DNA, the CDR3 is TGTGCCAGCGGTCAGAACGGGGAGCTGTTTTTT. Translating it yields CASGQNGELFF.

The chain carries TRBV27 and TRBJ1-4; tentative D call: TRBD1 (6 bases). V lost 1 base, J lost 3 bases, and 12 bases lay in between. Germline V CDR1 and CDR2: MNHEY, SMNVEV (reference sequence). CDR3 length: 16 amino acids. Here the CDR3 reads CASSLLMGGPNEKLFF. The CDR3 nucleotides read TGTGCCAGCAGTTTATTGATGGGGGGCCCTAATGAAAAACTGTTTTTT.

The V call is TRBV6-5, the J call TRBJ1-1, with a weak D call TRBD1 (6 bases). CDR1 is MNHEY, CDR2 SVGAGI, per germline. V was pared by 7 bases and J by 4 bases, with 10 bases between. The CDR3 runs 12 residues. The CDR3 bases are TGTGCCAGCACAGGGGTGATCACTGAAGCTTTCTTT. Translated, it gives CASTGVITEAFF.

The CDR3 nucleotides read TGCGCCAGCAGCCAAGAGGGCGGGTGGCAGAACCAAGAGACCCAGTACTTC. Encoded protein: CASSQEGGWQNQETQYF. This rearrangement joins TRBV4-1 to TRBJ2-5; the D gene is possibly TRBD2 (5 bases). Between the trimmed V and J ends, which lost 0 bases and 0 bases, there was a span of 14 bases. CDR1 and CDR2 (germline): MGHRA, YSYEKL. This CDR3 spans 17 amino acids.

The chain recombines TRBV5-8 with TRBJ2-2, with unresolved D. The germline V and J ends were trimmed by 2 bases and 5 bases, with 16 bases remaining between them. Germline loops: CDR1 SGHTS, CDR2 YDEGEE. This CDR3 comprises 16 residues. CDR3 loop: CASSLRWAGRTGELFF. The CDR3 nucleotides are TGTGCCAGCAGCTTAAGGTGGGCAGGACGGACCGGGGAGCTGTTTTTT.

This rearrangement joins TRBV19 to TRBJ1-4; D is undetermined. Trimming took off 5 bases at V and 5 bases at J, with 9 bases between the two ends. In germline, CDR1 is LNHDA, CDR2 SQIVND (reference sequence). CDR3 length: 13 residues. CDR3 sequence reads: CASSAGLNEKLFF. The CDR3 nucleotides read TGTGCCAGTAGTGCGGGCCTGAATGAAAAACTGTTTTTT.

The chain combines TRBV4-3 with TRBJ2-1, with 7 bases aligning to TRBD1. CDR1 LGHNA and CDR2 YSLEER come from the germline V gene. The CDR3 has 16 residues. The V and J ends lost 0 bases and 0 bases, in that order; junction bases with no gene match: 2. The CDR3 region is CASSQETGSSYNEQFF. Written as DNA, the CDR3 is TGCGCCAGCAGCCAAGAGACAGGGAGCTCCTACAATGAGCAGTTCTTC.

This sequence joins TRBV1 and TRBJ1-1. TRBV1 is a recognized pseudogene. This CDR3 is 14 amino acids long. CDR3 protein: CTSSHSEAYTEAFF. The CDR3 nucleotides read TGCACCAGCAGCCATTCAGAGGCTTACACTGAAGCTTTCTTT.

This chain uses TRBV7-9 with TRBJ1-1, with unresolved D. There are 13 residues in the CDR3. V was pared by 3 bases and J by 0 bases, with 5 bases between. Germline V CDR1 and CDR2: SEHNR, FQNEAQ (reference sequence). The CDR3: CASSLEMNTEAFF. The CDR3 region has the DNA TGTGCCAGCAGCTTGGAAATGAACACTGAAGCTTTCTTT.

The V and J genes are TRBV6-2 or TRBV6-3 and TRBJ1-2, with D hard to call. CDR1 is MNHEY and CDR2 is SVGEGT in the germline V gene. The germline V and J ends were trimmed by 4 bases and 2 bases, with 8 bases remaining between them. The CDR3 covers 13 residues. CDR3 residues: CASSFRHNYGYTF. CDR3 in DNA: TGTGCCAGCAGTTTTAGACACAACTATGGCTACACCTTC.

The chain uses TRBV7-6 and TRBJ1-1, with a tentative D call TRBD1 (6 bases). The CDR3 is made up of 15 amino acids. Germline V gene data show CDR1 as SGHVS and CDR2 as FNYEAQ. V dropped 0 bases and J dropped 1 base, with 9 bases sitting between them. The CDR3 sequence: CASSLARGANTEAFF. The DNA of the CDR3 is TGTGCCAGCAGCTTAGCGCGGGGGGCGAACACTGAAGCTTTCTTT. Full variable domain (rest looked up from reference TRBV7-6 and TRBJ1-1): GAGVSQSPRYKVTKRGQDVALRCDPISGHVSLYWYRQALGQGPEFLTYFNYEAQQDKSGLPNDRFSAERPEGSISTLTIQRTEQRDSAMYRCASSLARGANTEAFFGQGTRLTVV.

The chain uses TRBV9 and TRBJ1-2, with D possibly matching TRBD1 (6 bases). Germline CDR1 is SGDLS and CDR2 is YYNGEE. Trimming pared 7 bases from V and 0 bases from J, leaving 13 bases between. The CDR3 spans 14 residues. The CDR3 DNA reads TGTGCCAGCCTAGGGCAGGGGACTAACTATGGCTACACCTTC. Translating gives CASLGQGTNYGYTF.